This T cell receptor (beta chain) was found in a study of control samples from healthy donors and cancer patients. This clone was detected only once. The CDR3 covers 17 residues. V lost 3 bases and J lost 2, with 17 bases in between. Germline V gene sequence: CDR1 SNHLY, CDR2 FYNNEI. This table comes from immunoSEQ multiplex PCR, and its TCRdb copy is limited to in-frame clones, with some not included. The data show around 83,000 clones, over 85% seen once. The V and J genes are TRBV2 and TRBJ2-4, with D perhaps matching TRBD1 (6 bases). The clonotype was recovered from a middle-aged woman with lung cancer. Sample: PBMCs. CDR3: CASSDQLLTGPKNIQYF. The CDR3 nucleotides read TGTGCCAGCAGTGATCAGCTCCTTACAGGGCCCAAAAACATTCAGTACTTC.